This T cell receptor beta chain is from a study of OX40 agonist ivuxolimab in advanced cancers. Across the whole study: The patients got ivuxolimab, which is an agonistic anti-OX40 (CD134) antibody. Patient treatment consisted of intravenous ivuxolimab administration every 2 weeks at 0.01 to 10 mg/kg. Study-wide points: Expanded clones tended on average to be more numerous among CD8+ T cells than CD4+. Among patients with partial responses at 0.1-3.0 mg/kg, clonal expansion was among the lowest.

The CDR3 spans 13 residues. V was cut by 3 bases and J by 3 bases, with 7 bases left in between. Germline lookup yields CDR1 MRHNA and CDR2 SNTAGT. Using immunoSEQ multiplex PCR, the repertoire was profiled, and TCRdb retains in-frame clones only, with some absent. The data contain fewer than 14,000 clones, approximately 80% of them singletons. This clone was recorded a few times. What it binds is unknown. The sequence came from an adult with an advanced solid tumor such as melanoma, head and neck, liver or kidney cancer. The chain employs TRBV6-4 and TRBJ2-3; D not resolved. This specimen consisted of CD4+ or CD8+ T cells sorted from blood, obtained in a trial of the OX40 agonist ivuxolimab. The CDR3 reads CASSEGETDTQYF. The DNA for the CDR3 is TGTGCCAGCAGTGAGGGCGAGACAGATACGCAGTATTTT.